One sample yielded the 16 T cell receptor beta chains listed below, sequenced in a study of technical replicates of blood from several donors (dated 2017 in TCRdb). The library was made by the immunoSEQ multiplex PCR assay. Here the immuneACCESS table is served through TCRdb, limited to in-frame sequences with V and J called. Missing clones are a known gap in these copies; in checked studies unresolved V genes cover under half, and the rest lacks a known reason. The sample records approximately 52,000 clones, roughly nine tenths of which are singletons. The top ten clones comprise roughly 3.9% of the sample. Sequencing was done on a sample of PBMCs. Source of these receptors: a human donor in good health. Some clones in this sample may be carry-over from other donors' samples.

This clone was counted once. This chain uses TRBV7-3 with TRBJ2-7, with 13 bases lining up with TRBD2. This CDR3 has 15 residues. The V and J ends lost 5 bases and 6 bases, in that order; junction bases with no gene match: 7. Germline CDR1 is SGHTA and CDR2 is FQGTGA. CDR3 sequence reads: CASSEGTSGTAEQYF. The DNA for the CDR3 is TGTGCCAGCAGCGAAGGGACTAGCGGGACGGCCGAGCAGTACTTC.

The table lists this clone with a count of one. The chain combines TRBV4-3 with TRBJ2-1; 8 bases fit TRBD2. In germline, CDR1 is LGHNA, CDR2 YSLEER. CDR3 size: 16 residues. The junction had 10 bases not matched to a gene; V was cut back by 1 base and J by 8 bases. Here the CDR3 reads CASSQGTGRAWHEQFF. In DNA form, the CDR3 reads TGCGCCAGCAGCCAAGGGACCGGGAGGGCCTGGCATGAGCAGTTCTTC.

The genes are TRBV10-3 and TRBJ2-7; the D is unclear. The CDR3 length is 14 residues. CDR1 is ENHRY, CDR2 SYGVKD, per germline. Trimming took 3 bases from V and 2 from J, leaving 11 bases between them. The CDR3 loop is CAISDPAAAYEQYF. The CDR3 nucleotides are TGTGCCATCAGTGACCCGGCGGCGGCCTACGAGCAGTACTTC.

The V gene is TRBV7-2, the J gene TRBJ1-2; D is perhaps TRBD1 (6 bases). Germline V gene sequence: CDR1 SGHTA, CDR2 FQGNSA. The CDR3 has 16 residues. V dropped 3 bases and J dropped 6 bases, with 20 bases sitting between them. The CDR3 DNA is TGTGCCAGCAGCTTTCGACTGCAGGGGCGGGTAAATGGCTACACCTTC. It translates to CASSFRLQGRVNGYTF.

The chain has TRBV2 and TRBJ2-1, with 13 bases lining up with TRBD2. Germline V CDR1 and CDR2: SNHLY, FYNNEI. This CDR3 has 16 residues. V shed 3 bases, J shed 4 bases, and the junction held 3 bases outside the gene matches. The CDR3: CASSEGLAGPYNEQFF. The CDR3 DNA reads as TGTGCCAGCAGTGAGGGACTAGCGGGGCCATACAATGAGCAGTTCTTC. The variable domain in full, with the rest retrieved from reference TRBV2 and TRBJ2-1, is EPEVTQTPSHQVTQMGQEVILRCVPISNHLYFYWYRQILGQKVEFLVSFYNNEISEKSEIFDDQFSVERPDGSNFTLKIRSTKLEDSAMYFCASSEGLAGPYNEQFFGPGTRLTVL.

This sequence joins TRBV7-9 and TRBJ1-5; possibly TRBD1 for D (5 bases). The length of the CDR3 is 14 residues. V was cut by 4 bases and J by 4 bases, with 11 bases left in between. Germline V gives CDR1 SEHNR, CDR2 FQNEAQ (reference sequence). Here the CDR3 DNA reads TGTGCCAGCAGCTCGACAGTTACGAATCAGCCCCAGCATTTT. Translated: CASSSTVTNQPQHF. Using reference TRBV7-9 and TRBJ1-5 for the parts outside the CDR3, the full variable domain is DTGVSQNPRHKITKRGQNVTFRCDPISEHNRLYWYRQTLGQGPEFLTYFQNEAQLEKSRLLSDRFSAERPKGSFSTLEIQRTEQGDSAMYLCASSSTVTNQPQHFGDGTRLSIL.

The chain links TRBV5-1 to TRBJ2-2, with D tentatively TRBD2 (7 bases). This CDR3 contains 16 residues. V was shortened by 3 bases and J by 0 bases, with 12 bases between the two germline ends. CDR1 and CDR2 from the germline V gene are SGHRS and YFSETQ. As DNA, the CDR3 is TGCGCCAGCAGCTCGGGGGGCGGCCCGAACACCGGGGAGCTGTTTTTT. Its protein is CASSSGGGPNTGELFF.

This clone was picked up one time. This chain links TRBV9 with TRBJ1-3; 11 bases are shared with TRBD1. The CDR3 is 16 residues long. V shed 3 bases, J shed 0 bases, and the junction held 2 bases outside the gene matches. The germline V gene has CDR1 SGDLS and CDR2 YYNGEE. The CDR3 sequence: CASSAGTGGSGNTIYF. CDR3 nucleotides: TGTGCCAGCAGCGCGGGGACAGGGGGCTCTGGAAACACCATATATTTT.

The V call is TRBV6-5, the J call TRBJ1-2; D gene ambiguous. Trimming pared 0 bases from V and 3 bases from J, leaving 8 bases between. Looked up from germline, CDR1 is MNHEY and CDR2 is SVGAGI. The CDR3 spans 14 residues. CDR3 loop: CASSYSTEDYGYTF. The CDR3 nucleotides are TGTGCCAGCAGTTACTCGACGGAGGACTATGGCTACACCTTC.

V usage is TRBV4-3 and J usage is TRBJ2-7; TRBD2 matches 15 bases. CDR1 is LGHNA, CDR2 YSLEER, per germline. The CDR3 consists of 15 residues. The V and J ends lost 4 bases and 6 bases, in that order; junction bases with no gene match: 4. CDR3 sequence reads: CASSLGLAGGREQYF. DNA of the CDR3: TGCGCCAGCAGCCTCGGACTAGCGGGAGGGCGCGAGCAGTACTTC.

V is TRBV6-5 and J is TRBJ2-7; TRBD1 matches 8 bases. The CDR3 loop spans 13 amino acids. After removal of 6 bases from V and 3 bases from J, the junction contained 4 bases not matched to a gene. The V gene's germline CDR1 is MNHEY and CDR2 SVGAGI. CDR3 amino acids: CASSRTGSYEQYF. CDR3 nucleotides: TGTGCCAGCAGCCGGACAGGGAGCTACGAGCAGTACTTC.

This CDR3 is CASSPGQGAIGRGYTF. The DNA for the CDR3 is TGTGCCAGCAGCCCGGGACAGGGGGCAATCGGACGTGGCTACACCTTC. V usage is TRBV5-4 and J usage is TRBJ1-2; 12 bases are a match to TRBD1. V shed 4 bases, J shed 7 bases, and the junction held 11 bases outside the gene matches. CDR1 SGHNT and CDR2 YYREEE come from the germline V gene (reference sequence). The CDR3 has 16 amino acids.

The chain combines TRBV7-9 with TRBJ1-1; weak D call: TRBD1 (5 bases). The CDR3 runs to 13 residues. Germline V gives CDR1 SEHNR, CDR2 FQNEAQ (reference sequence). V was clipped by 6 bases and J by 1 base, with 9 bases between them. CDR3 nucleotides: TGTGCCAGCAGGCTACAGGAGAACACTGAAGCTTTCTTT. This gives the protein CASRLQENTEAFF.

This rearrangement joins TRBV7-3 to TRBJ2-1; 8 bases match TRBD2. This CDR3 is built from 15 residues. Unmatched junction bases numbered 6, after V lost 1 base and J lost 7 bases. The germline gives CDR1 SGHTA, CDR2 FQGTGA. The DNA of the CDR3 is TGTGCCAGCAGCTTAATGAGCGGGAGTTCTAATGAGCAGTTCTTC. Protein product: CASSLMSGSSNEQFF.

V usage is TRBV6-5 and J usage is TRBJ1-5, with TRBD1 matching 7 bases. Germline lookup yields CDR1 MNHEY and CDR2 SVGAGI. The CDR3 totals 13 residues. V lost 4 bases, J lost 9 bases, and 6 bases stayed unmatched. The CDR3 protein is CASSSGTARPQHF. CDR3 nucleotide sequence: TGTGCCAGCAGTTCGGGGACAGCGCGGCCCCAGCATTTT.

The rearrangement joins TRBV11-2 to TRBJ2-1, with TRBD2 identical over 15 bases. J lost 8 bases, V lost 4 bases, and 3 bases had no gene match. This CDR3 has 15 amino acids. Germline V CDR1 and CDR2: SGHAT, FQNNGV. The CDR3 coding sequence is TGTGCCAGCAGCTCGGGACTAGCGGGAGGTGATGAGCAGTTCTTC. Its protein product is CASSSGLAGGDEQFF.